This section outlines one T cell receptor beta chain sequence together with its context. Its antigen is undetermined. Unique molecular identifiers were added to individual cDNA molecules. From the 5' RACE reads, TCRdb called clonotypes with MiXCR, one entry per CDR3 protein. The sample includes roughly 60,000 distinct CDR3 sequences, roughly 8% of them seen just once. The data were obtained in a study of early T cells in non-severe SARS-CoV-2 infection. Study-level background: Bulk RNA from unsorted whole blood was sequenced; chains were unpaired.

The CDR3 sequence is 15 residues long. Germline CDR1 and CDR2: ENHRY and SYGVKD. The V gene lost 3 bases and the J gene lost 3 bases, with 13 bases spanning the gap. Findings and caveats of the study: A preference for anti-spike CD8 responses marked VDJdb matching, which missed private and CD4 specificities.

The specimen was whole blood. The TCR originated in an adult who was a healthcare worker with PCR-confirmed SARS-CoV-2 infection or an uninfected control (not recorded which). This chain uses TRBV10-3 with TRBJ2-3; perhaps TRBD1 as D (5 bases). CDR3 coding DNA: TGTGCCATCAGTGAATGGGGCAGTGGGACAGATACGCAGTATTTT. Translating it yields CAISEWGSGTDTQYF.